This T cell receptor (beta chain) comes out of a study of cytotoxic CD8 clonotypes in ibrutinib-treated CLL. Overall study: When averaged across all of the samples, the counts came to approximately 250,000 productive templates and more than 75,000 productive rearrangements.

This table comes from immunoSEQ multiplex PCR, and its TCRdb copy is limited to in-frame clones, with some not included. The data contain some 350,000 clones, 67% of them singletons. The CDR3 runs 12 residues. The V end was cut by 6 bases, the J end by 8 bases, with 10 bases between. Germline loops: CDR1 MDHEN, CDR2 SYDVKM. A word on this clone: The antigen remains unidentified.

Genomic DNA for TCR beta libraries, roughly 2 micrograms, came from cryopreserved PBMCs. Findings and limits, study-wide: Clonality (at baseline) was higher than in age-matched healthy donors and tracked circulating CD8+ T-cell counts. Contraction or stability on treatment was seen for public clonotypes, which were uncommon.

Sequencing was performed on PBMCs, taken after 36 months of ibrutinib treatment. The rearrangement joins TRBV28 to TRBJ2-2, with TRBD1 as a possible D gene (6 bases). The receptor's source is a human donor with chronic lymphocytic leukemia. Here the CDR3 reads CASRQGAGELFF. The CDR3, as DNA: TGTGCCAGCAGACAGGGAGCGGGGGAGCTGTTTTTT.